Each of the 32 T cell receptor beta chains below was sequenced from the same sample in a study of a mutant IDH1 vaccine in newly diagnosed glioma. Time point of the sample: week 23, last vaccination. A 20-mer mutant IDH1 peptide at 300 ug was injected subcutaneously with topical imiquimod. Repertoires were generated with immunoSEQ multiplex PCR, while TCRdb's copy carries only in-frame clones and drops some. The table includes over 50,000 clones, approximately 84% detected once. For these receptors, no antigen is known. This material consisted of PBMCs, taken from a glioma patient whose treatment included an IDH1 peptide vaccine. These receptors were taken from a man between 18 and 35 years old with glioma.

This chain connects TRBV9 to TRBJ2-7; D ambiguous. This CDR3 contains 13 residues. Trimming took off 4 bases at V and 6 bases at J, with 14 bases between the two ends. Germline V lookup: CDR1 SGDLS, CDR2 YYNGEE. The CDR3 region has the DNA TGTGCCAGCAGCACCCCCCTTTTGAGCGAGCAGTACTTC. Its translation is CASSTPLLSEQYF.

The gene calls are TRBV18 and TRBJ2-7; the match to TRBD1 covers 7 bases. The V segment lost 3 bases and the J segment 5 bases; nucleotides outside the gene matches: 13. Germline CDR1 KGHSH, CDR2 LQKENI. The CDR3 length is 16 residues. In DNA form, the CDR3 reads TGTGCCAGCTCACCTGGGGTGGTGACAGGGTTTGACGAGCAGTACTTC. Its protein is CASSPGVVTGFDEQYF. Looking up the rest from reference TRBV18 and TRBJ2-7 gives the full variable domain: NAGVMQNPRHLVRRRGQEARLRCSPMKGHSHVYWYRQLPEEGLKFMVYLQKENIIDESGMPKERFSAEFPKEGPSILRIQQVVRGDSAAYFCASSPGVVTGFDEQYFGPGTRLTVT.

The V gene is TRBV18, the J gene TRBJ2-1; D perhaps matches TRBD2 (7 bases). This CDR3 is 15 amino acids long. Trimming took 3 bases from V and 7 from J, leaving 16 bases between them. The germline V gene has CDR1 KGHSH and CDR2 LQKENI. The CDR3 is CASSPRERGRNEQFF. DNA of the CDR3: TGTGCCAGCTCACCGCGGGAGAGGGGGAGGAATGAGCAGTTCTTC.

The chain is built from TRBV5-5 and TRBJ1-6; D not resolved. Germline V gene data show CDR1 as SGHKS and CDR2 as YYEKEE (reference sequence). This CDR3 is built from 14 residues. V was clipped by 2 bases and J by 8 bases, with 11 bases between them. The CDR3 DNA reads as TGTGCCAGCAGCTTTAGGAATCTTCATTCACCCCTCCACTTT. It codes for CASSFRNLHSPLHF.

The rearrangement links TRBV6-5 to TRBJ2-1; 8 positions agree with TRBD2. The CDR3 spans 15 residues. The J segment lost 2 bases and the V segment lost 5 bases, leaving 5 bases of the junction unmatched. Germline loops: CDR1 MNHEY, CDR2 SVGAGI. CDR3 nucleotide sequence: TGTGCCAGCAGTAACTTAGCGGGACCCTACAATGAGCAGTTCTTC. Its translation: CASSNLAGPYNEQFF.

V and J are TRBV9 and TRBJ2-1, with TRBD2 identical over 15 bases. V lost 3 bases to trimming and J lost 8 bases; unmatched junction nucleotides: 3. The CDR3 runs to 15 residues. Germline V gene lookup returns CDR1 SGDLS and CDR2 YYNGEE. Here the CDR3 reads CASSAGTSGRHEQFF. CDR3 coding DNA: TGTGCCAGCAGCGCTGGGACTAGCGGGAGGCATGAGCAGTTCTTC.

This sequence joins TRBV4-1 and TRBJ1-1; D gene uncertain. This CDR3 contains 13 residues. Germline V gives CDR1 MGHRA, CDR2 YSYEKL. V was cut by 2 bases and J by 0 bases, with 4 bases left in between. In nucleotides, the CDR3 is TGCGCCAGCAGCCAACTGTTGAACACTGAAGCTTTCTTT. This encodes CASSQLLNTEAFF.

This rearrangement joins TRBV29-1 to TRBJ2-2, with D unresolved. Germline CDR1 is SQVTM and CDR2 is ANQGSEA. The V end was cut by 7 bases, the J end by 1 base, with 10 bases between. The CDR3 has 13 amino acids. CDR3 nucleotide sequence: TGCAGCGCCCCCGCGGAGAACACCGGGGAGCTGTTTTTT. Amino acids: CSAPAENTGELFF.

V usage is TRBV6-4 and J usage is TRBJ2-5, with D perhaps TRBD1 (6 bases). From germline, CDR1 is MRHNA and CDR2 SNTAGT. The CDR3 runs to 16 residues. V was trimmed by 5 bases and J by 1 base, leaving 17 bases between them. The CDR3 sequence is CASSRRTVPTQETQYF. For the CDR3, the DNA is TGTGCCAGCAGTAGACGGACAGTCCCGACCCAAGAGACCCAGTACTTC.

The chain uses TRBV4-1 and TRBJ2-3; 12 positions agree with TRBD2. The CDR3 has 18 residues. Germline-derived CDR1 and CDR2 are MGHRA and YSYEKL. Losses at the gene ends were 1 base for V and 4 bases for J; bases not matched to a gene: 9. The CDR3 DNA sequence: TGCGCCAGCAGCCAAGGGGCTAGCGGGGGGGCCAGTGCAGATACGCAGTATTTT. Protein sequence: CASSQGASGGASADTQYF.

The V call is TRBV20-1, the J call TRBJ2-7, with D hard to call. Germline loops: CDR1 DFQATT, CDR2 SNEGSKA (reference sequence). Trimming removed 1 base from V and 4 bases from J, with 5 bases in between. CDR3 size: 11 residues. The CDR3: CSARVVYEQYF. The CDR3 DNA is TGCAGTGCTAGAGTAGTTTACGAGCAGTACTTC.

This chain connects TRBV9 to TRBJ2-7; TRBD1 matches 9 bases. The CDR3 totals 15 residues. V lost 0 bases and J lost 1; bases outside the gene matches: 2. Germline-derived CDR1 and CDR2 are SGDLS and YYNGEE. CDR3 protein: CASSVAGTGSYEQYF. CDR3 coding DNA: TGTGCCAGCAGCGTAGCTGGGACAGGGTCCTACGAGCAGTACTTC.

J is TRBJ1-6 and V is TRBV9, with D possibly being TRBD1 (5 bases). CDR3 length: 13 residues. V lost 4 bases and J lost 7, with 9 bases in between. CDR1 SGDLS and CDR2 YYNGEE come from the germline V gene. CDR3 nucleotides: TGTGCCAGCAGCCCCGGGACCAATTCACCCCTCCACTTT. Translated: CASSPGTNSPLHF.

The gene calls are TRBV28 and TRBJ1-2; D is perhaps TRBD1 (5 bases). The CDR3 extends over 13 amino acids. V lost 5 bases, J lost 0 bases, and 7 bases lay in between. Germline CDR1 MDHEN, CDR2 SYDVKM. The chain's CDR3 is CASSPGSNYGYTF. For the CDR3, the DNA is TGTGCCAGCAGTCCAGGGTCTAACTATGGCTACACCTTC.

The gene calls are TRBV30 and TRBJ2-1, with TRBD1 matching 7 bases. The CDR3 is 16 residues long. CDR1 is GTSNPN and CDR2 is SVGIG in the germline V gene (reference sequence). The J segment lost 2 bases and the V segment lost 1 base, leaving 8 bases of the junction unmatched. As DNA, the CDR3 is TGTGCCTGGAGTGGTTTGGCGGACAGGCCCTACAATGAGCAGTTCTTC. It translates to CAWSGLADRPYNEQFF. The whole variable domain, filled in from reference TRBV30 and TRBJ2-1, reads SQTIHQWPATLVQPVGSPLSLECTVEGTSNPNLYWYRQAAGRGLQLLFYSVGIGQISSEVPQNLSASRPQDRQFILSSKKLLLSDSGFYLCAWSGLADRPYNEQFFGPGTRLTVL.

This clone came up once. V is TRBV5-6 and J is TRBJ1-3, with TRBD1 matching over 9 bases. CDR1 and CDR2 (germline): SGHDT, YYEEEE. J lost 4 bases, V lost 2 bases, and 4 bases had no gene match. The CDR3 has 15 amino acids. CDR3 bases: TGTGCCAGCAGCTTTCCTGGACAGGGGGGAAACACCATATATTTT. Amino acids: CASSFPGQGGNTIYF.

This chain uses TRBV5-6 with TRBJ1-4; the match to TRBD1 covers 10 bases. Losses at the gene ends were 4 bases for V and 5 bases for J; bases not matched to a gene: 5. The length of the CDR3 is 15 residues. From germline, CDR1 is SGHDT and CDR2 YYEEEE. This chain's CDR3 is CASSPTGGRNEKLFF. The CDR3 DNA reads TGTGCCAGCAGCCCGACAGGGGGCAGAAATGAAAAACTGTTTTTT.

The chain carries TRBV28 and TRBJ2-7, with no clear D. This CDR3 has 12 residues. V lost 3 bases, J lost 3 bases, and 6 bases lay in between. Looked up from germline, CDR1 is MDHEN and CDR2 is SYDVKM. The CDR3 protein is CASSFLVYEQYF. The CDR3 DNA reads TGTGCCAGCAGTTTTCTCGTCTACGAGCAGTACTTC.

The V call is TRBV29-1, the J call TRBJ2-7; D perhaps matches TRBD1 (6 bases). V was trimmed by 7 bases and J by 4 bases, leaving 26 bases between them. Per germline, CDR1 SQVTM and CDR2 ANQGSEA. This CDR3 has 16 amino acids. This CDR3 is CSAAMLPGTRLYEQYF. The CDR3 DNA sequence: TGCAGCGCCGCCATGCTCCCGGGGACACGCCTGTACGAGCAGTACTTC.

This clone was recorded only once. The chain carries TRBV27 and TRBJ2-5; 12 bases agree with TRBD2. The germline V gene encodes CDR1 MNHEY and CDR2 SMNVEV (reference sequence). This CDR3 has 14 amino acids. Trimming at V came to 6 bases and at J to 10 bases, leaving 9 bases not matched to a gene. The chain's CDR3 is CASSPPSGRGDQYF. The CDR3 DNA reads as TGTGCCAGCAGCCCCCCTAGCGGGAGGGGGGACCAGTACTTC.

The chain links TRBV5-5 to TRBJ2-2, with D possibly called TRBD1 or TRBD2 (5 bases each). Germline-derived CDR1 and CDR2 are SGHKS and YYEKEE (reference sequence). Trimming took 6 bases from V and 6 from J, leaving 18 bases between them. The CDR3 has 15 amino acids. The CDR3 is CASTQGRGWSGELFF. The CDR3 nucleotides read TGTGCCAGCACCCAGGGTCGGGGTTGGTCCGGGGAGCTGTTTTTT.

This rearrangement joins TRBV4-3 to TRBJ2-1; 7 nucleotides align to TRBD2. V was clipped by 1 base and J by 2 bases; unmatched bases: 5. Germline V gene lookup returns CDR1 LGHNA and CDR2 YSLEER. The CDR3 covers 16 residues. The CDR3 DNA sequence: TGCGCCAGCAGCCAAGTCGGGGGGACTCCCTACAATGAGCAGTTCTTC. As protein: CASSQVGGTPYNEQFF.

The V call is TRBV6-1, the J call TRBJ1-5; a possible D gene is TRBD1 (6 bases). This CDR3 region has 14 residues. CDR1 and CDR2 (germline): MNHNS, SASEGT. Between the trimmed V and J ends, which lost 7 bases and 4 bases, there was a span of 14 bases. The CDR3: CASILGQRNQPQHF. As DNA, the CDR3 is TGTGCCAGCATTTTAGGACAGCGGAATCAGCCCCAGCATTTT.

The rearrangement links TRBV9 to TRBJ2-1; D may be TRBD2 (5 bases). V lost 5 bases to trimming and J lost 0 bases, with 15 bases between them. Per the germline V gene, CDR1 is SGDLS and CDR2 is YYNGEE. The CDR3 runs to 16 residues. CDR3 nucleotides: TGTGCCAGCAGTCGAAGAGCGGTGCGCTCCTACAATGAGCAGTTCTTC. This translates into CASSRRAVRSYNEQFF.

This rearrangement joins TRBV4-1 to TRBJ1-6, with TRBD1 matching over 9 bases. This CDR3 spans 16 amino acids. Germline lookup yields CDR1 MGHRA and CDR2 YSYEKL. Unmatched junction bases numbered 9, after V lost 2 bases and J lost 10 bases. The CDR3 sequence is CASSQSTGTGLSPLHF. CDR3 nucleotide sequence: TGCGCCAGCAGCCAATCAACCGGGACAGGGCTGTCACCCCTCCACTTT.

The chain couples TRBV2 to TRBJ1-3, with D hard to call. The CDR3 extends over 15 amino acids. Germline loops: CDR1 SNHLY, CDR2 FYNNEI. Trimming removed 2 bases from V and 3 bases from J, with 11 bases in between. The CDR3 sequence: CASSENSRIGNTIYF. The CDR3 DNA is TGTGCCAGCAGTGAAAACTCTCGAATTGGAAACACCATATATTTT.

This clone was observed once. The chain recombines TRBV7-6 with TRBJ1-6; 7 positions match TRBD1. J gave up 7 bases and V 2 bases, and 8 bases lay outside the gene matches. Germline V CDR1 and CDR2: SGHVS, FNYEAQ. CDR3 size: 16 residues. CDR3 amino acids: CASSLISRGKNSPLHF. CDR3 nucleotides: TGTGCCAGCAGCTTAATATCCAGGGGGAAGAATTCACCCCTCCACTTT.

This clone came up many times. This chain connects TRBV27 to TRBJ2-7, with 15 bases lining up with TRBD2. This CDR3 is built from 16 residues. J lost 3 bases, V lost 5 bases, and 5 bases had no gene match. Per germline, CDR1 MNHEY and CDR2 SMNVEV (reference sequence). The chain's CDR3 is CASSSGLAGGLYEQYF. CDR3 DNA: TGTGCCAGCAGTAGCGGACTAGCGGGGGGGCTCTACGAGCAGTACTTC.

The CDR3 DNA is TGCGCCAGCAGCTTGGGTACAGCTAGCACAGATACGCAGTATTTT. Its protein is CASSLGTASTDTQYF. This chain joins TRBV5-1 and TRBJ2-3; D is undetermined. Trimming removed 0 bases from V and 0 bases from J, with 8 bases in between. Per the germline V gene, CDR1 is SGHRS and CDR2 is YFSETQ. The length of the CDR3 is 15 residues.

This clone has a handful of counts. The chain joins TRBV4-3 to TRBJ1-1; D may be TRBD1 (5 bases). In germline, CDR1 is LGHNA, CDR2 YSLEER. The ends were cut back, 9 bases at V and 4 bases at J, with 15 bases in the middle. The CDR3 loop spans 13 amino acids. The CDR3 loop is CASGTAARTEAFF. CDR3 nucleotide sequence: TGCGCCAGTGGGACCGCGGCGCGCACTGAAGCTTTCTTT.

V and J are TRBV7-2 and TRBJ2-7, with D possibly being TRBD2 (7 bases). The CDR3 covers 13 residues. Between the trimmed V and J ends, which lost 5 bases and 7 bases, there was a span of 15 bases. CDR1 SGHTA and CDR2 FQGNSA come from the germline V gene. CDR3 nucleotides: TGTGCCAGCAGCCCCTTGCGGGGGCTTGAGCAGTACTTC. Encoded protein: CASSPLRGLEQYF.

V and J are TRBV23-1 and TRBJ1-5; tentative D call: TRBD1 (5 bases). TRBV23-1 carries the ORF label, with uncertain function. The V gene lost 2 bases and the J gene lost 6 bases, with 11 bases spanning the gap. The CDR3 sequence is 14 residues long. Written as DNA, the CDR3 is TGCGCCAGCAGTCAAGGGGTGGGGGGTCAGCCCCAGCATTTT. Protein product: CASSQGVGGQPQHF.